This T cell receptor beta chain was captured by sequencing in a study of blood T cell repertoires in COVID-19. Overall study context: Researchers got acute and convalescent COVID-19 samples from the United States, Italy and Spain. The cDNA or gDNA used as material had been derived from T cells, B-cell-depleted T cells, or PBMCs.

The CDR3 runs to 19 residues. Per the germline V gene, CDR1 is SEHNR and CDR2 is FQNEAQ (reference sequence). V dropped 3 bases and J dropped 1; count of bases not matched to a gene: 15. Source study methods: Amplifying reference gene primers gave estimates of nucleated cell counts. TCRdb's copy holds only in-frame clones and misses some; the assay was immunoSEQ multiplex PCR. From that table come the V and J calls and clone size; the DNA was used to work out D and trimming. The table records around 50,000 clones, around nine tenths of them present only once. The receptor's source is a man between 45 and 60 years old with active COVID-19. V and J are TRBV7-9 and TRBJ2-3, with 8 nucleotides matching TRBD2. Input material: peripheral blood. Here the CDR3 reads CASSLSGWRGAIRTDTQYF. The CDR3 DNA reads as TGTGCCAGCAGCTTGTCAGGATGGCGGGGGGCAATACGCACAGATACGCAGTATTTT.